The next 13 T cell receptor beta chains were all read from a single sample in a study of T cell responses to AZD1222 COVID-19 vaccine. TCRdb's table, derived via immunoSEQ multiplex PCR, lists solely in-frame clones and lacks some. In the table there are around 160,000 clones, about 91% of which are singletons. This specimen was peripheral blood, taken 28 days after the second AZD1222 dose. All receptors derive from an adult who received the AZD1222 COVID-19 vaccine.

This clone has a single count. This chain links TRBV5-4 with TRBJ2-4; 12 nucleotides align to TRBD2. The CDR3 has 17 amino acids. The germline V gene encodes CDR1 SGHNT and CDR2 YYREEE (reference sequence). J was trimmed by 0 bases and V by 3 bases; bases with no gene match: 4. The CDR3 DNA sequence: TGTGCCAGCAGCTCGAAACTAGCGGGAGGAGCCAAAAACATTCAGTACTTC. The encoded protein is CASSSKLAGGAKNIQYF.

The V gene is TRBV30, the J gene TRBJ1-1, with D uncertain. Per the germline V gene, CDR1 is GTSNPN and CDR2 is SVGIG (reference sequence). This CDR3 contains 13 residues. Trimming stripped 0 bases from V and 5 bases from J, with 10 bases between. CDR3 in amino acids: CAWSVSGETEAFF. Written as DNA, the CDR3 is TGTGCCTGGAGTGTTTCTGGGGAAACTGAAGCTTTCTTT. The variable domain in full, with the rest retrieved from reference TRBV30 and TRBJ1-1, is SQTIHQWPATLVQPVGSPLSLECTVEGTSNPNLYWYRQAAGRGLQLLFYSVGIGQISSEVPQNLSASRPQDRQFILSSKKLLLSDSGFYLCAWSVSGETEAFFGQGTRLTVV.

V gene TRBV28 combines with J gene TRBJ1-2, with 8 nucleotides matching TRBD1. V was clipped by 4 bases and J by 7 bases; unmatched bases: 5. CDR1 and CDR2 (germline): MDHEN, SYDVKM. The CDR3 contains 13 residues. CDR3 sequence: CASSSDRVGGYTF. The DNA of the CDR3 is TGTGCCAGCAGTTCGGACAGGGTGGGTGGCTACACCTTC.

V is TRBV3-1 (or the pseudogene TRBV3-2) and J is TRBJ1-1; TRBD1 might be the D (5 bases). Trimming cost V 2 bases and J 3 bases, with 22 bases left between them. Per the germline V gene, CDR1 is LGHDT and CDR2 is YNNKEL (reference sequence). This CDR3 contains 18 residues. The CDR3 is CASSQSLAAGRIHTEAFF. DNA of the CDR3: TGTGCCAGCAGCCAATCACTAGCGGCAGGGAGGATACACACTGAAGCTTTCTTT.

The V and J genes are TRBV4-2 and TRBJ1-1; TRBD1 agrees at 7 bases. The V gene end was trimmed by 4 bases and the J gene end by 7 bases; junction bases not matched to a gene: 15. The CDR3 is 16 amino acids. CDR1 and CDR2 (germline): LGHNA, YNFKEQ. DNA of the CDR3: TGTGCCAGCAGCCCCCGGGACAGACAGGCCGTACGTGAAGCTTTCTTT. Residues: CASSPRDRQAVREAFF.

A single count supports this clone. V and J are TRBV15 and TRBJ1-1, with D hard to call. The CDR3 length is 15 residues. V lost 1 base, J lost 4 bases, and 13 bases lay in between. Per germline, CDR1 LNHNV and CDR2 YYDKDF (reference sequence). CDR3 sequence reads: CATSRGELGGTEAFF. The CDR3 DNA is TGTGCCACCAGCAGAGGGGAACTAGGTGGCACTGAAGCTTTCTTT.

The chain links TRBV2 to TRBJ1-2; TRBD1 matches at 7 bases. Germline CDR1 and CDR2: SNHLY and FYNNEI. Trimming removed 1 base from V and 7 bases from J; junction bases left unmatched: 6. This CDR3 contains 14 residues. CDR3 region: CASSEGQDRTGYTF. The CDR3 nucleotides are TGTGCCAGCAGTGAAGGGCAGGACAGGACTGGCTACACCTTC.

The V call is TRBV4-1, the J call TRBJ1-3; the D is unclear. The CDR3 runs to 17 residues. V was trimmed by 0 bases and J by 0 bases, leaving 12 bases between them. CDR1 is MGHRA, CDR2 YSYEKL, per germline. The CDR3 nucleotides read TGCGCCAGCAGCCAAGAAGAGCGGGCCCGCTCTGGAAACACCATATATTTT. Its translation: CASSQEERARSGNTIYF.

The chain couples TRBV29-1 to TRBJ1-1; D is possibly TRBD1 (6 bases). This CDR3 is 13 amino acids long. Looked up from germline, CDR1 is SQVTM and CDR2 is ANQGSEA. Between the trimmed V and J ends, which lost 4 bases and 5 bases, there was a span of 14 bases. This CDR3 is CSVGAGVVTEAFF. CDR3 sequence (DNA): TGCAGCGTTGGCGCAGGGGTTGTGACTGAAGCTTTCTTT.

The CDR3 DNA is TGTGCCAGCAGCCGAAACTACAGGGTATCTGGAAACACCATATATTTT. This encodes CASSRNYRVSGNTIYF. The chain couples TRBV14 to TRBJ1-3; TRBD1 is a possible D gene (6 bases). Trimming pared 4 bases from V and 1 base from J, leaving 14 bases between. The germline V gene has CDR1 SGHDN and CDR2 FVKESK. CDR3 length: 16 amino acids.

The rearrangement uses TRBV7-2 and TRBJ2-7; D may be TRBD2 (5 bases). The CDR3 contains 15 residues. V lost 2 bases and J 3 bases, leaving 14 bases between the germline ends. Germline V lookup: CDR1 SGHTA, CDR2 FQGNSA. The CDR3 protein is CASSLQAGGNYEQYF. As DNA, the CDR3 is TGTGCCAGCAGCTTACAAGCAGGAGGTAACTACGAGCAGTACTTC.

The CDR3 region has the DNA TGTGCCAGCAGCTTGGGGCAGGCTTCACCCCTCCACTTT. Protein: CASSLGQASPLHF. The chain links TRBV7-9 to TRBJ1-6; perhaps TRBD1 as D (5 bases). The CDR3 contains 13 residues. The V and J ends lost 3 bases and 9 bases respectively, with 9 bases between them. Germline CDR1 SEHNR, CDR2 FQNEAQ (reference sequence).

The J gene is TRBJ2-5, the V gene TRBV27; tentative D call: TRBD1 (7 bases). V lost 6 bases, J lost 5 bases, and 13 bases lay in between. Germline V gives CDR1 MNHEY, CDR2 SMNVEV (reference sequence). CDR3 length: 13 amino acids. The CDR3 nucleotides read TGTGCCAGCAGCCCACAGGGGAGGGAGACCCAGTACTTC. Its protein is CASSPQGRETQYF.